One and the same sample provided the 3 T cell receptor beta chains below, sequenced in a study of long-term antiretroviral therapy in people with HIV. The libraries were made with immunoSEQ v3.0 at survey level. Sequenced by immunoSEQ multiplex PCR; TCRdb stores in-frame clones only, minus some. The sample shows under 50,000 clones, roughly 86% of them seen only once. This sample comprised unsorted PBMCs, obtained 0.1 years before starting antiretroviral therapy. The receptors were sampled from a woman aged 50 to 60 with HIV.

The chain is built from TRBV7-6 and TRBJ2-3; 12 bases fit TRBD2. This CDR3 is built from 18 residues. Germline-derived CDR1 and CDR2 are SGHVS and FNYEAQ. V dropped 0 bases and J dropped 9; count of bases not matched to a gene: 13. The CDR3 DNA sequence: TGTGCCAGCAGCTTAGCGGGTGGACTAGCGGGGAGGCGCGGGACGCAGTATTTT. Amino acids: CASSLAGGLAGRRGTQYF.

V usage is TRBV7-2 and J usage is TRBJ1-2; D remains ambiguous. Trimming left V 0 bases short and J 4 bases short, with 6 bases between. This CDR3 spans 13 amino acids. Germline V gene lookup returns CDR1 SGHTA and CDR2 FQGNSA. The CDR3 sequence: CASSLALTYGYTF. In nucleotides, the CDR3 is TGTGCCAGCAGCTTAGCGCTAACCTATGGCTACACCTTC.

The chain joins TRBV9 to TRBJ2-5; TRBD2 aligns across 14 bases. CDR1 SGDLS and CDR2 YYNGEE come from the germline V gene. Trimming at V came to 0 bases and at J to 0 bases, leaving 10 bases not matched to a gene. The CDR3 is 20 amino acids. The CDR3 DNA is TGTGCCAGCAGCGTAGAAGGAGGGACTAGCGGGGGACCAAACCAAGAGACCCAGTACTTC. Residues: CASSVEGGTSGGPNQETQYF.